Each of the 29 T cell receptor beta chains below was sequenced from the same sample in a study of molecular identifiers for immune sequencing clone quantification. TCRdb recomputed calls from the PCR reads with MiXCR, one row per CDR3 protein. The sample holds 10,000 or so distinct CDR3 sequences, about a fifth seen once. Material for sequencing was naive CD8+ T cells from blood, with Jurkat cell RNA spiked in. Noted subset: FACS-sorted CD8+CD4-CCR7+CD45RA+ naive T cells. The origin of the receptors is a human donor in good health. Some libraries in this study had Jurkat cell RNA spiked in.

Details on this clonotype: Possible read error: a much larger clone is one base away. The chain employs TRBV28 and TRBJ2-5; D is possibly TRBD2 (5 bases). Germline V CDR1 and CDR2: MDHEN, SYDVKM. The CDR3 consists of 13 residues. The V end was cut by 6 bases, the J end by 9 bases, with 17 bases between. Written as DNA, the CDR3 is TGTGCCAGCAGCCTACTACTAAGGGAGCCCCAGTACTTC. Protein sequence: CASSLLLREPQYF.

Remarks on this clonotype: One end of the junction does not line up with germline, which may come from a read error. V gene TRBV5-6 combines with J gene TRBJ2-7, with D maybe TRBD1 (6 bases). The germline gives CDR1 SGHDT, CDR2 YYEEEE. The CDR3 has 14 residues. CDR3: CASTLGQSSCEQYF. Here the CDR3 DNA reads TGTGCCAGCACCCTCGGACAGAGCTCCTGCGAGCAGTACTTC. Supplemented by reference TRBV5-6 and TRBJ2-7, the full variable domain reads DAGVTQSPTHLIKTRGQQVTLRCSPKSGHDTVSWYQQALGQGPQFIFQYYEEEERQRGNFPDRFSGHQFPNYSSELNVNALLLGDSALYLCASTLGQSSCEQYFGPGTRLTVT.

This clonotype was seen many times. This chain uses TRBV5-1 with TRBJ1-1; D might be TRBD1 (5 bases). The CDR3 spans 15 residues. Germline-derived CDR1 and CDR2 are SGHRS and YFSETQ. V was shortened by 0 bases and J by 3 bases, with 12 bases between the two germline ends. The CDR3 region is CASSLVGAAHTEAFF. The CDR3 DNA follows: TGCGCCAGCAGCTTGGTTGGGGCAGCCCACACTGAAGCTTTCTTT.

This clonotype is labeled medium-sized (0.01 to 0.1%). CDR3 bases: TGTGCCAGCAGCCTGACAGAGAACACTGAAGCTTTCTTT. Its protein product is CASSLTENTEAFF. The chain carries TRBV28 and TRBJ1-1; the D gene is possibly TRBD1 (5 bases). The ends were cut back, 6 bases at V and 1 base at J, with 9 bases in the middle. Germline V gene data show CDR1 as MDHEN and CDR2 as SYDVKM. The CDR3 sequence is 13 residues long. The full variable domain, with the rest looked up from reference TRBV28 and TRBJ1-1, is DVKVTQSSRYLVKRTGEKVFLECVQDMDHENMFWYRQDPGLGLRLIYFSYDVKMKEKGDIPEGYSVSREKKERFSLILESASTNQTSMYLCASSLTENTEAFFGQGTRLTVV.

This clonotype is medium-sized by share. The chain is built from TRBV7-9 and TRBJ2-3; 13 nucleotides align to TRBD2. V gave up 8 bases and J gave up 3 bases; unmatched junction bases: 5. The CDR3 is made up of 15 amino acids. The V gene's germline CDR1 is SEHNR and CDR2 FQNEAQ (reference sequence). In DNA, the CDR3 is TGTGCCAGCCCCGGACTAGCGGGAGAGACAGATACGCAGTATTTT. This codes for CASPGLAGETDTQYF.

This clonotype was detected many times. The V and J genes are TRBV7-6 and TRBJ2-2; D gene ambiguous. The CDR3 length is 17 residues. Trimming removed 1 base at V and 0 bases at J, with 12 bases between. Germline CDR1 reads SGHVS; CDR2 reads FNYEAQ. The CDR3 here is CASSLVRSAANTGELFF. The DNA of the CDR3 is TGTGCCAGCAGCTTAGTGCGCTCGGCCGCGAACACCGGGGAGCTGTTTTTT.

The chain joins TRBV12-3 or TRBV12-4 to TRBJ2-1; 13 positions agree with TRBD2. The CDR3 consists of 16 residues. Germline trimming cut 1 base from V and 10 bases from J; bases unmatched to any gene: 7. The CDR3 coding sequence is TGTGCCAGCAGTTTAGTGGGACTAGCGGGAACCACGGAGCAGTTCTTC. This gives the protein CASSLVGLAGTTEQFF.

This clonotype counts as medium-sized. V is TRBV7-9 and J is TRBJ2-3; D not certain. With 5 bases removed from V and 4 bases from J, the gap between germline ends came to 10 bases. This CDR3 spans 13 amino acids. CDR1 and CDR2 (germline): SEHNR, FQNEAQ (reference sequence). This CDR3 is CASSPTQSDTQYF. For the CDR3, the DNA is TGTGCCAGCAGCCCGACCCAGTCAGATACGCAGTATTTT.

The rearrangement links TRBV20-1 to TRBJ2-1; 9 bases align to TRBD2. CDR1 and CDR2 (germline): DFQATT, SNEGSKA (reference sequence). The CDR3 contains 15 residues. Trimming removed 0 bases from V and 10 bases from J; junction bases left unmatched: 10. CDR3 sequence: CSARDSLAGLNEQFF. CDR3 nucleotides: TGCAGTGCTAGAGATTCCCTAGCGGGGTTAAACGAGCAGTTCTTC.

This clonotype is termed medium-sized. The V and J genes are TRBV6-2 or TRBV6-3 and TRBJ2-3, with 9 bases matching TRBD1. Germline-derived CDR1 and CDR2 are MNHEY and SVGEGT. The CDR3 runs 15 residues. V shed 2 bases and J 3 bases; nucleotides not matched to a gene: 3. CDR3: CASSYPDRGTDTQYF. Written as DNA, the CDR3 is TGTGCCAGCAGTTACCCGGACAGGGGTACAGATACGCAGTATTTT.

Concerning this clonotype itself: One end of the junction is discordant with germline, which a read error may explain. This sequence joins TRBV20-1 and TRBJ1-1; D not certain. Germline CDR1 is DFQATT and CDR2 is SNEGSKA (reference sequence). CDR3 length: 15 amino acids. As DNA, the CDR3 is TGCAGCGTAGGCCCGACGCCGACACTGAACACTGAAGCTTCCTTT. It encodes CSVGPTPTLNTEASF.

By sample fraction, this clonotype is medium-sized. The chain combines TRBV4-3 with TRBJ2-1; D is undetermined. The CDR3 runs 15 residues. V lost 1 base and J 6 bases, leaving 13 bases between the germline ends. The germline gives CDR1 LGHNA, CDR2 YSLEER. In DNA form, the CDR3 reads TGCGCCAGCAGCCAAGCGCCGCGTGGTGGCAATGAGCAGTTCTTC. Its protein product is CASSQAPRGGNEQFF.

A remark on this clonotype: Being one base from a much bigger clone, this may be a read error. The V gene is TRBV2, the J gene TRBJ2-1; TRBD1 aligns across 8 bases. The CDR3 is 15 amino acids. Germline CDR1 SNHLY, CDR2 FYNNEI. The CDR3 nucleotides are TGTGCCAGCAGGCTGACAGGGGCATACTACAATGAGCAGTCCTTC. This gives the protein CASRLTGAYYNEQSF.

This clonotype was seen just once. Possible read error: a much larger clone is one base away. This sequence joins TRBV12-3 or TRBV12-4 and TRBJ2-2, with D possibly being TRBD1 (6 bases). This CDR3 spans 13 amino acids. Trimming stripped 5 bases from V and 7 bases from J, with 11 bases between. The CDR3: CASSSTGLGELFF. The CDR3 nucleotides read TGTGCCAGCAGTAGCACAGGGCTCGGGGAGCTGTTTTTT.

In the case of this clonotype: This clone may be a read error of a much larger clone one base away. The chain combines TRBV2 with TRBJ2-2, with 8 bases lining up with TRBD1. CDR3 length: 15 residues. Germline-derived CDR1 and CDR2 are SNHLY and FYNNEI. CDR3 region: CASSEDRGYTAELFF. DNA for the CDR3: TGTGCCAGCAGTGAAGACAGGGGGTACACCGCGGAGCTGTTTTTT.

This clonotype occurred once. This may stem from a read error, because a much larger clone lies one nucleotide away. Without the conserved terminal phenylalanine or tryptophan, this CDR3 likely stems from a read error. The chain links TRBV6-2 or TRBV6-3 to TRBJ2-1, with 7 bases aligning to TRBD2. Germline V gene data show CDR1 as MNHEY and CDR2 as SVGEGT. The CDR3 contains 16 residues. Germline trimming cut 2 bases from V and 0 bases from J; bases unmatched to any gene: 4. CDR3 sequence (DNA): TGTGCCAGCAGTTACACACTAGCGCCCTCCTACAATGAGCAGTTCTAC. This sequence encodes CASSYTLAPSYNEQFY.

This clonotype appeared a few times. The gene calls are TRBV2 and TRBJ2-5, with 8 bases identical to TRBD2. The germline V gene has CDR1 SNHLY and CDR2 FYNNEI. The CDR3 runs to 13 residues. The V gene end was trimmed by 7 bases and the J gene end by 5 bases; junction bases not matched to a gene: 6. The CDR3 region is CASNPAGVETQYF. DNA for the CDR3: TGTGCCAGCAACCCAGCGGGGGTCGAGACCCAGTACTTC.

The chain recombines TRBV27 with TRBJ2-7; D is ambiguous. V dropped 5 bases and J dropped 2 bases, with 4 bases sitting between them. The germline V gene has CDR1 MNHEY and CDR2 SMNVEV (reference sequence). CDR3 length equals 11 residues. The CDR3 nucleotides read TGTGCCAGCAGTACAACCTACGAGCAGTACTTC. Residues: CASSTTYEQYF.

Many counts were recorded for this clonotype. V gene TRBV20-1 combines with J gene TRBJ2-1; 8 nucleotides line up with TRBD1. This CDR3 comprises 16 residues. Germline-derived CDR1 and CDR2 are DFQATT and SNEGSKA (reference sequence). V shed 4 bases, J shed 0 bases, and the junction held 8 bases outside the gene matches. In nucleotides, the CDR3 is TGCAGTGCTAAGCCAGACAGGGGTAGCTCCTACAATGAGCAGTTCTTC. Its protein product is CSAKPDRGSSYNEQFF.

By its share, this clonotype is medium-sized. The DNA for the CDR3 is TGTGCCAGTTCAGGAGGACGCACCCCCGACGAGCAGTACTTC. This encodes CASSGGRTPDEQYF. This chain joins TRBV7-8 and TRBJ2-7; possible D gene TRBD2, 5 bases. The length of the CDR3 is 14 residues. The germline gives CDR1 SGHVS, CDR2 FQNEAQ. The V and J ends lost 9 bases and 5 bases respectively, with 20 bases between them.

This clonotype is deemed medium-sized. The V and J genes are TRBV7-8 and TRBJ1-5; D ambiguous. V dropped 1 base and J dropped 0 bases, with 16 bases sitting between them. Germline CDR1 and CDR2: SGHVS and FQNEAQ. CDR3 size: 18 residues. The CDR3, as DNA: TGTGCCAGCAGCTTAGTGACGGTCAGCTCAATTAGCAATCAGCCCCAGCATTTT. Translating it yields CASSLVTVSSISNQPQHF.

By sample share, this clonotype is medium-sized. The chain has TRBV20-1 and TRBJ2-3, with 8 bases that match TRBD2. The germline V gene encodes CDR1 DFQATT and CDR2 SNEGSKA (reference sequence). Losses at the gene ends were 6 bases for V and 0 bases for J; bases not matched to a gene: 8. The CDR3 has 15 residues. The CDR3 DNA is TGCAGTGCCCCATTAGCGGGAACTAGCACAGATACGCAGTATTTT. It translates to CSAPLAGTSTDTQYF.

The chain links TRBV9 to TRBJ2-7; either TRBD1 or TRBD2 may fit D (5 bases each). Per germline, CDR1 SGDLS and CDR2 YYNGEE. Trimming took 3 bases from V and 3 from J, leaving 16 bases between them. CDR3 length: 15 amino acids. CDR3 sequence reads: CASSGRDAPNYEQYF. CDR3 nucleotides: TGTGCCAGCAGCGGCCGGGACGCACCAAACTACGAGCAGTACTTC. The variable domain in full, completed from reference TRBV9 and TRBJ2-7, reads DSGVTQTPKHLITATGQRVTLRCSPRSGDLSVYWYQQSLDQGLQFLIQYYNGEERAKGNILERFSAQQFPDLHSELNLSSLELGDSALYFCASSGRDAPNYEQYFGPGTRLTVT.

The chain uses TRBV2 and TRBJ2-3, with 8 bases lining up with TRBD1. CDR1 is SNHLY and CDR2 is FYNNEI in the germline V gene. V dropped 3 bases and J dropped 8; count of bases not matched to a gene: 13. The CDR3 runs to 16 residues. The CDR3 DNA follows: TGTGCCAGCAGTGACCAGGGGGCGCCCGGCGCAGCTACGCAGTATTTT. Translating gives CASSDQGAPGAATQYF.

With respect to this clonotype: A much more abundant neighbour one base away suggests this may be a read error. The gene calls are TRBV9 and TRBJ2-2, with D possibly matching TRBD2 (7 bases). Trimming took 10 bases from V and 6 from J, leaving 22 bases between them. This CDR3 comprises 15 residues. CDR1 and CDR2 (germline): SGDLS, YYNGEE. The CDR3 DNA reads TGTGCCCGCTCGGAGGGGGGGAGTAGGGCCGGGGAGCTGTTTTTT. Residues: CARSEGGSRAGELFF.

Comments on this clonotype: One junction end does not reproduce the germline sequence, and a read error may be involved. The genes are TRBV27 and TRBJ2-1; 13 bases align to TRBD2. CDR3 length equals 21 residues. Germline values: CDR1 MNHEY, CDR2 SMNVEV (reference sequence). CDR3 sequence: CASSLRRTSGRAGGTYNGQFF. CDR3 nucleotide sequence: TGTGCCAGCAGTTTACGCCGAACTAGCGGGAGGGCAGGTGGGACCTACAATGGGCAGTTCTTC.

Note on this clonotype: Possible read error: a much larger clone is one base away. The chain is built from TRBV20-1 and TRBJ2-1; 7 bases align to TRBD2. The CDR3 runs to 14 residues. The V gene's germline CDR1 is DFQATT and CDR2 SNEGSKA (reference sequence). J lost 9 bases, V lost 6 bases, and 14 bases had no gene match. The CDR3 loop is CSARAVGGGLEQFF. The CDR3 region has the DNA TGCAGTGCCCGGGCTGTCGGCGGGGGACTTGAGCAGTTCTTC.

This clonotype was seen many times. The chain has TRBV19 and TRBJ1-5, with 7 bases identical to TRBD1. The CDR3 consists of 14 residues. Germline V gene lookup returns CDR1 LNHDA and CDR2 SQIVND (reference sequence). The V and J ends lost 5 bases and 6 bases, in that order; junction bases with no gene match: 7. The CDR3 sequence: CASSPTGAGQPQHF. DNA of the CDR3: TGTGCCAGTAGTCCAACAGGGGCGGGTCAGCCCCAGCATTTT.

This clonotype was recorded a few times. The V call is TRBV27, the J call TRBJ2-7; 7 positions agree with TRBD2. Germline lookup yields CDR1 MNHEY and CDR2 SMNVEV (reference sequence). V lost 1 base to trimming and J lost 4 bases; unmatched junction nucleotides: 1. The CDR3 covers 13 residues. The CDR3 bases are TGTGCCAGCAGTTTATTCGGGGGGTACGAGCAGTACTTC. Translation gives CASSLFGGYEQYF.